This T cell receptor (beta chain) was sequenced in a study of blood T cell repertoires in COVID-19. Across the whole study: Sources were T cells, B-cell-depleted T cells, or PBMCs; the material itself was cDNA or gDNA.

Germline CDR1 KGHSH, CDR2 LQKENI. This CDR3 spans 14 amino acids. The V gene lost 5 bases and the J gene lost 0 bases, with 8 bases spanning the gap. Authors' methods: Amplification from reference gene primers served as the basis for estimated nucleated cell counts. Sequencing was performed with immunoSEQ multiplex PCR; in TCRdb, only in-frame clones are kept and a portion is missing. V and J calls and clone size are copied from that table; D and trimming were computed from the DNA. The profile covers over 100,000 clones, with roughly three quarters appearing a single time and approximately 2% taken by the ten largest.

This clonotype originated in a woman in her 70s with acute or convalescent COVID-19. The sequenced sample consisted of peripheral blood. The chain employs TRBV18 and TRBJ1-5; D is unclear. In nucleotides, the CDR3 is TGTGCCAGCTCAGCAGAATATAGCAATCAGCCCCAGCATTTT. This codes for CASSAEYSNQPQHF.